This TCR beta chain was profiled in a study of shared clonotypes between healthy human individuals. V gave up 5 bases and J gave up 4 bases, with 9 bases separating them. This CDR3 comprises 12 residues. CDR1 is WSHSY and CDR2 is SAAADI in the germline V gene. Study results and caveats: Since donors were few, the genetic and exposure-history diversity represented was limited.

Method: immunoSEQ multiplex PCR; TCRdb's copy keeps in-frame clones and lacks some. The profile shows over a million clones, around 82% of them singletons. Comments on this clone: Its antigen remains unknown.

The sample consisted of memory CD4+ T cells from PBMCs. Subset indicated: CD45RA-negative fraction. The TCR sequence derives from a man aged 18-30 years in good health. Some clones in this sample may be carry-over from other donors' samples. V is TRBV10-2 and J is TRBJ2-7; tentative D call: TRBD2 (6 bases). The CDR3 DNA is TGCGCCAGCAGTTCGGGACTGTACGAGCAGTACTTC. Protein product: CASSSGLYEQYF.